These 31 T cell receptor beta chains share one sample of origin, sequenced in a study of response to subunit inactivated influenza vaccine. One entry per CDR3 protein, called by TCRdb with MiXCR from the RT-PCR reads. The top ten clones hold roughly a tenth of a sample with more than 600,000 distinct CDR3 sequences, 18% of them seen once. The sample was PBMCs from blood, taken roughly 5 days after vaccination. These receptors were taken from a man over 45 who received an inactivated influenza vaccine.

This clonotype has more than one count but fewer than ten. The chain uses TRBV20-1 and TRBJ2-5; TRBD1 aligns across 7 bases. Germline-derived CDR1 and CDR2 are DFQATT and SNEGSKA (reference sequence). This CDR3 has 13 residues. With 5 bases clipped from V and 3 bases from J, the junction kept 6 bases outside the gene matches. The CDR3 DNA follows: TGCAGTGCTGTAACGGGACAGAAAGAGACCCAGTACTTC. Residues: CSAVTGQKETQYF.

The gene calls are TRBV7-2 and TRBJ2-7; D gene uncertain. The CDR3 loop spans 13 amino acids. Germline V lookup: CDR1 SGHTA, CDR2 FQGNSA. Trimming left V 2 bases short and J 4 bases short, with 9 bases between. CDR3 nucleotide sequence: TGTGCCAGCAGCTTATCGAAGGATTACGAGCAGTACTTC. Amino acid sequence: CASSLSKDYEQYF.

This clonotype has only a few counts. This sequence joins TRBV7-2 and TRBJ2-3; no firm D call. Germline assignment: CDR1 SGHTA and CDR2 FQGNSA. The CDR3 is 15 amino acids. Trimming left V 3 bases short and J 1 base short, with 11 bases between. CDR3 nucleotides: TGTGCCAGCAGCTTCTCTGCGGACCGCACAGATACGCAGTATTTT. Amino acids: CASSFSADRTDTQYF.

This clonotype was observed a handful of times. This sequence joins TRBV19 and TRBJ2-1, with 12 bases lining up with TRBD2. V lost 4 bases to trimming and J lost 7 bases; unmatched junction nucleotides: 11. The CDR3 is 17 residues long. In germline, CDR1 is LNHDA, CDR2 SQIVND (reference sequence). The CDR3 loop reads CASSSRRLAGVGNEQFF. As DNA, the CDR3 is TGTGCCAGTAGTAGTAGGAGACTAGCGGGAGTAGGGAATGAGCAGTTCTTC.

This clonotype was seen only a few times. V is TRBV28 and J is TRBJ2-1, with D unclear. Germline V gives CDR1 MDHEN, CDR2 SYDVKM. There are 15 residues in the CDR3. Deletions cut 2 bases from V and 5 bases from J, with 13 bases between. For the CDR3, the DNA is TGTGCCAGCAGTTTACAGGTCAAACTTCACAATGAGCAGTTCTTC. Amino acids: CASSLQVKLHNEQFF.

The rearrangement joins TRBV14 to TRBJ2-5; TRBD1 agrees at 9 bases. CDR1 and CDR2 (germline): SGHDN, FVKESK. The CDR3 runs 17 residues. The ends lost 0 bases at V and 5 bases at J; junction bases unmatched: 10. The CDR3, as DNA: TGTGCCAGCAGCCAAGAGGGACAGGGTAGGCTGTGGGAGACCCAGTACTTC. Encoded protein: CASSQEGQGRLWETQYF.

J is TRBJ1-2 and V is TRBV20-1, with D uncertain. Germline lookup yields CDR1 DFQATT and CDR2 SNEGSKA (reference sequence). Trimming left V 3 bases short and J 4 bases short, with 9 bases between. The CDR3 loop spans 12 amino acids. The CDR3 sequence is CSARRQTYGYTF. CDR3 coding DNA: TGCAGTGCTAGGAGGCAGACCTATGGCTACACCTTC.

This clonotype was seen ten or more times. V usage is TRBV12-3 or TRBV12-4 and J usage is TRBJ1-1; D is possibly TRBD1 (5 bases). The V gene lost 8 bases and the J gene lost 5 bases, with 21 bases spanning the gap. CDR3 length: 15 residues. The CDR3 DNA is TGTGCCAGCCACTTTCCCCGGGGGACGGGGACTGAAGCTTTCTTT. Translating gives CASHFPRGTGTEAFF.

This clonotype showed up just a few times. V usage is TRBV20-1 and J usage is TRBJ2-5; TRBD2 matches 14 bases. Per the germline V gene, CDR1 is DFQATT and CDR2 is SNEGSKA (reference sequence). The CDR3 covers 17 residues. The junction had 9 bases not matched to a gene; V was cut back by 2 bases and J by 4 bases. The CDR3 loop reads CSARLGLAGERRETQYF. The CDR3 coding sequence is TGCAGTGCTAGATTGGGACTAGCGGGAGAGAGGAGAGAGACCCAGTACTTC.

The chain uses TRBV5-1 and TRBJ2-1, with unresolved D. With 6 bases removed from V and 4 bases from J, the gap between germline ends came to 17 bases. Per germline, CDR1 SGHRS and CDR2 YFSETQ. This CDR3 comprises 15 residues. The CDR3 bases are TGCGCCAGCACCCCAGACTGGGGTGGGTACAATGAGCAGTTCTTC. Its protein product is CASTPDWGGYNEQFF.

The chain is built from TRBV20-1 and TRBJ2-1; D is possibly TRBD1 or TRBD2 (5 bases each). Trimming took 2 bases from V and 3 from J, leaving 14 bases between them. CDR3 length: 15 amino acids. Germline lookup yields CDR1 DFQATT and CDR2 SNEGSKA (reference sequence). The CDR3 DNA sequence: TGCAGTGCTAGATCCACCCAGGGAGTCTACAATGAGCAGTTCTTC. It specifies CSARSTQGVYNEQFF.

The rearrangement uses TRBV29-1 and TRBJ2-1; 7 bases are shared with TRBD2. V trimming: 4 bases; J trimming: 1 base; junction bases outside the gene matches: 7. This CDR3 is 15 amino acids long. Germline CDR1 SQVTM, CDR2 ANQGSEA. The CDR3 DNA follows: TGCAGCGTTGTGCTGGGGAGGGGTTCCTACAATGAGCAGTTCTTC. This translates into CSVVLGRGSYNEQFF.

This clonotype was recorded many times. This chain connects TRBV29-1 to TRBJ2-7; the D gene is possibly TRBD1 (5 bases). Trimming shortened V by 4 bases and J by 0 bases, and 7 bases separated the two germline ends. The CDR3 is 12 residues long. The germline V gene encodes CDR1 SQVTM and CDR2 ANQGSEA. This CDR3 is CSVVTVSYEQYF. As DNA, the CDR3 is TGCAGCGTTGTGACAGTCTCCTACGAGCAGTACTTC.

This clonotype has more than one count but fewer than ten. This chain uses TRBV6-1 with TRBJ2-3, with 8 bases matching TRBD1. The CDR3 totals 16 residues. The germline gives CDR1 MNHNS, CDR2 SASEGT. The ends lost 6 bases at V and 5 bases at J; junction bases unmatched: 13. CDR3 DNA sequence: TGTGCCAGCAGCAGGACAGGGCCCACGGGTCGAGATACGCAGTATTTT. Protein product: CASSRTGPTGRDTQYF.

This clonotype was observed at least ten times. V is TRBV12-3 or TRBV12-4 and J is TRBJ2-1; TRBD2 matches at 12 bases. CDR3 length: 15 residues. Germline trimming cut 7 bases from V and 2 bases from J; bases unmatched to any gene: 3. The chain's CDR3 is CASKLAGGTYNEQFF. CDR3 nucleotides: TGTGCCAGCAAGCTAGCGGGGGGGACCTACAATGAGCAGTTCTTC.

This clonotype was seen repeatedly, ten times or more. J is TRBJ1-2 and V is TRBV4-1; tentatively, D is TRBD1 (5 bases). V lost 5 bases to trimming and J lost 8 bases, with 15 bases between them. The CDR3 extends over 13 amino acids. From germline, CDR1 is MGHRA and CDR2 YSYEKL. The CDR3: CASSSGLLEGYTF. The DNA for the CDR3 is TGCGCCAGCAGCTCGGGACTACTGGAAGGCTACACCTTC.

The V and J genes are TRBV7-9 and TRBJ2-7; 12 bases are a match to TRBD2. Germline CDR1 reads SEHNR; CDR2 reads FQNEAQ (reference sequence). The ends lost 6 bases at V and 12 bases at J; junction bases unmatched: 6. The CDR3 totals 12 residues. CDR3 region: CASRSTSGRLYF. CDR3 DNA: TGTGCCAGCAGATCAACTAGCGGGAGGTTGTACTTC.

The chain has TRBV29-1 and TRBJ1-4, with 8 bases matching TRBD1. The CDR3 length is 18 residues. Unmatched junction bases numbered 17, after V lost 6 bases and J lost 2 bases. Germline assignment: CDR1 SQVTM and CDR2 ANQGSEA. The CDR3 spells CSVATVPGQELTNEKLFF. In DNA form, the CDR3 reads TGCAGCGTCGCCACCGTACCGGGACAGGAGTTGACTAATGAAAAACTGTTTTTT. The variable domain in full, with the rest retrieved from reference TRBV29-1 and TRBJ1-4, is SAVISQKPSRDICQRGTSLTIQCQVDSQVTMMFWYRQQPGQSLTLIATANQGSEATYESGFVIDKFPISRPNLTFSTLTVSNMSPEDSSIYLCSVATVPGQELTNEKLFFGSGTQLSVL.

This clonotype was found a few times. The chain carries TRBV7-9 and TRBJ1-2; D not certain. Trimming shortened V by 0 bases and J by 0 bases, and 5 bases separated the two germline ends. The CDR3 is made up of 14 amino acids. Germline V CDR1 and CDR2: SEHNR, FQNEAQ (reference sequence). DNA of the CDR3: TGTGCCAGCAGCTTAGCCCACCCTAACTATGGCTACACCTTC. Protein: CASSLAHPNYGYTF.

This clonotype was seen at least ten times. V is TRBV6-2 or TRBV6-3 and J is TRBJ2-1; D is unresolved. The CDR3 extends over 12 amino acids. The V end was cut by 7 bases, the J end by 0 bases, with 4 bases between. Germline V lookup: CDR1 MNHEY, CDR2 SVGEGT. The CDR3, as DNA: TGTGCCAGCACCTCCTCCTACAATGAGCAGTTCTTC. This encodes CASTSSYNEQFF.

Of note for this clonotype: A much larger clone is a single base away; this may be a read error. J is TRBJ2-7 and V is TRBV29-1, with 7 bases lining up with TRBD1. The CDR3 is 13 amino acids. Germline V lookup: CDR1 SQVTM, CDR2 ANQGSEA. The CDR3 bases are TGCAGCGTTCTTAGACAGGGCACTTACGAGCAGCACTTC. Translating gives CSVLRQGTYEQHF.

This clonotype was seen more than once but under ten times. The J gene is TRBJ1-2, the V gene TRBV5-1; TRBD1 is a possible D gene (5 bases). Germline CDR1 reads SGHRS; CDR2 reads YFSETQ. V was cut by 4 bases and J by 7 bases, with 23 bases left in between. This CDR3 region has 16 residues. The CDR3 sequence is CASSKEAGTHLGGYTF. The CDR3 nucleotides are TGCGCCAGCAGCAAGGAGGCAGGGACCCACTTGGGTGGCTACACCTTC.

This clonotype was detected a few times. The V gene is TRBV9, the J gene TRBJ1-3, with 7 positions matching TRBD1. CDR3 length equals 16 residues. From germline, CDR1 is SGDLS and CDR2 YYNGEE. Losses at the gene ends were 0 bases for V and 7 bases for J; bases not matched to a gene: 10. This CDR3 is CASSVAGTARANTIYF. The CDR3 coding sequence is TGTGCCAGCAGCGTAGCGGGGACAGCCCGGGCGAACACCATATATTTT.

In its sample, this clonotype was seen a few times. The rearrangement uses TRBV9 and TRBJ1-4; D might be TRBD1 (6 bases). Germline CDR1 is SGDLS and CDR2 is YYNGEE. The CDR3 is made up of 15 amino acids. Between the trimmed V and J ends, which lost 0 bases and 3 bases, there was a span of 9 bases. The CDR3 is CASSVGGQANEKLFF. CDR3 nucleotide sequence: TGTGCCAGCAGCGTAGGGGGACAAGCTAATGAAAAACTGTTTTTT.

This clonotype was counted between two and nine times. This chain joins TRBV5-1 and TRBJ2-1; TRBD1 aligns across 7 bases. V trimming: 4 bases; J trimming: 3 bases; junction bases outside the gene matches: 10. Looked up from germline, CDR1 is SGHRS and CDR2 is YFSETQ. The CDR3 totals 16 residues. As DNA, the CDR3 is TGCGCCAGCAGCAGGACAGGAGGTGACAACTACAATGAGCAGTTCTTC. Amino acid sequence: CASSRTGGDNYNEQFF. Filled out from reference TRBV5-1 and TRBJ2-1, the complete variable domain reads KAGVTQTPRYLIKTRGQQVTLSCSPISGHRSVSWYQQTPGQGLQFLFEYFSETQRNKGNFPGRFSGRQFSNSRSEMNVSTLELGDSALYLCASSRTGGDNYNEQFFGPGTRLTVL.

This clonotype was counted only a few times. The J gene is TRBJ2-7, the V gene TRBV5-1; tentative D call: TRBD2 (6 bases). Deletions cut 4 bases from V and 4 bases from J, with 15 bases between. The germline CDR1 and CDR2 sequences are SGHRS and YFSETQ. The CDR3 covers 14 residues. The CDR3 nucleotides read TGCGCCAGCAGCGGGCTGCCGGGGGTATACGAGCAGTACTTC. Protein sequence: CASSGLPGVYEQYF.

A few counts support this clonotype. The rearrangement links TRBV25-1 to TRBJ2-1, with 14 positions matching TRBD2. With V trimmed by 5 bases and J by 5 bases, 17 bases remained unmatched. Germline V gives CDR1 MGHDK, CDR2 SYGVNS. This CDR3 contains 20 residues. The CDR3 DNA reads TGTGCCAGCAGTCCCTCGGTGACTAGCGGGAGGGCCCTACGGGACAATGAGCAGTTCTTC. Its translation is CASSPSVTSGRALRDNEQFF.

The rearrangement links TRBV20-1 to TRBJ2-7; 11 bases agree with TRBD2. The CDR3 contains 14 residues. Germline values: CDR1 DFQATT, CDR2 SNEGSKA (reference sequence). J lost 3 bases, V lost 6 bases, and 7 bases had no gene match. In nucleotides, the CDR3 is TGCAGTGCCCCTCTTGGGACTAGCGGCTACGAGCAGTACTTC. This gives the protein CSAPLGTSGYEQYF.

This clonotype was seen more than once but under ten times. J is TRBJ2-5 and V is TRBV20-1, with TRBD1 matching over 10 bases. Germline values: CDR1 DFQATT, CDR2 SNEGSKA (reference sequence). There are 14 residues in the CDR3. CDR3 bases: TGCAGAGCTGGGACAGGGGAAGGGTGGGAGACCCAGTACTTC. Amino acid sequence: CRAGTGEGWETQYF.

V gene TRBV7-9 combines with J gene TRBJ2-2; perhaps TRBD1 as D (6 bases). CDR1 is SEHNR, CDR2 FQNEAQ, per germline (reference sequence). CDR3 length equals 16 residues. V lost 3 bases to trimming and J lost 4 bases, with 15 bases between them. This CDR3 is CASSFVPTGATGELFF. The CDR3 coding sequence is TGTGCCAGCAGCTTTGTACCGACAGGAGCCACCGGGGAGCTGTTTTTT.

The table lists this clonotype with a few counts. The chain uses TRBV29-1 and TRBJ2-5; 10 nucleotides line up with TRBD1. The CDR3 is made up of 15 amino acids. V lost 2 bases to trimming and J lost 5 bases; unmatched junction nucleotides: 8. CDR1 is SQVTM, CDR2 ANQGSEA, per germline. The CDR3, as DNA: TGCAGCGTTGAATTGCGGGGACAGGGGCCGGAGACCCAGTACTTC. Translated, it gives CSVELRGQGPETQYF.